This T cell receptor beta chain was found in a study of liver allograft versus peripheral blood T cells. On the study more broadly: Transplanted-liver T cell receptor repertoires were compared with recipients' peripheral blood repertoires. General study results and limits: Peripheral blood reportedly held T cell receptor repertoires that differed from those inside liver allografts.

The CDR3 covers 14 residues. Trimming cost V 5 bases and J 4 bases, with 14 bases left between them. Germline-derived CDR1 and CDR2 are MNHNY and SVGAGI (reference sequence). One entry per CDR3 protein results from TCRdb running MiXCR on the reads. The top ten hold roughly 1.4% of the sample, which has roughly 7,800 distinct CDR3 sequences, under 20% seen once. This clonotype is labeled medium-sized. Its antigen is not known. The source is a human patient who had a liver transplant. Part of the T cells may come from the graft donor. The rearrangement joins TRBV6-6 to TRBJ1-1, with D perhaps TRBD1 (5 bases). The DNA of the CDR3 is TGTGCCAGCAGTATGGGGGGAAGGGGCACTGAAGCTTTCTTT. Translation: CASSMGGRGTEAFF.